The sequence of this T cell receptor (beta chain) was determined in a study of T cell responses to AZD1222 COVID-19 vaccine. Study-level findings and limits: Females outnumbered males among donors, who were mostly white British; clonal diversity was possibly underestimated.

Here immunoSEQ multiplex PCR was the method, and the copy in TCRdb shows in-frame clones only, minus some. The data contain around 160,000 clones, less than 95% of them singletons. As concerns this clone: Its cognate antigen is unknown.

V was clipped by 0 bases and J by 4 bases, with 9 bases between them. The CDR3 covers 15 residues. Germline loops: CDR1 MNHEY, CDR2 SVGEGT. The V gene is TRBV6-2 or TRBV6-3, the J gene TRBJ1-4; D possibly corresponds to TRBD1 (5 bases). This receptor was identified in an adult in good health. The sequencing used peripheral blood, collected on day 0 of AZD1222 vaccination. CDR3 sequence reads: CASSYSAGSNEKLFF. In DNA, the CDR3 is TGTGCCAGCAGTTACTCCGCAGGGAGTAATGAAAAACTGTTTTTT.